These 5 T cell receptor beta chains share one sample of origin, sequenced in a study of vaccination and CD4 T cells after COVID-19. Cultured CD4+ T cell DNA was sequenced using the Oncomine TCR Beta short-read assay. Each CDR3 protein gets one entry after TCRdb re-called the PCR reads with MiXCR. The sample gives approximately 12,000 distinct CDR3 sequences, 65% of which show up once; about 27% is in the top ten. Treatment indicated: approximately 9-day PBMC culture with coronavirus spike peptide pools or control peptides (ViraFEST assay). These receptors' targets are unknown. Sequencing used CD4+ T cells from blood, cultured in vitro, obtained before SARS-CoV-2 vaccination. The receptors were sampled from a human donor who had recovered from COVID-19.

This clonotype was found a few times. The chain carries TRBV24-1 and TRBJ1-5; D unclear. The germline CDR1 and CDR2 sequences are KGHDR and SFDVKD. V dropped 0 bases and J dropped 5 bases, with 7 bases sitting between them. The CDR3 runs to 14 residues. CDR3 nucleotide sequence: TGTGCCACCAGTGATTTGCAAGCAGATCAGCCCCAGCATTTT. Its protein is CATSDLQADQPQHF.

The chain is built from TRBV6-1 and TRBJ1-6; 10 bases are a match to TRBD1. The germline V gene encodes CDR1 MNHNS and CDR2 SASEGT. V lost 5 bases and J lost 5; bases outside the gene matches: 6. The CDR3 totals 16 residues. The CDR3 region is CASSRQGAYDNSPLHF. Here the CDR3 DNA reads TGTGCCAGCAGTCGACAGGGGGCGTATGATAATTCACCCCTCCACTTT.

This clonotype showed up just a few times. The chain couples TRBV20-1 to TRBJ1-4; 11 nucleotides match TRBD1. The CDR3 has 15 amino acids. Germline V gene data show CDR1 as DFQATT and CDR2 as SNEGSKA (reference sequence). V lost 0 bases and J lost 7; bases outside the gene matches: 4. The CDR3 bases are TGCAGTGCTAGAGATGCGGGACAGGGGGTTGAAAAACTGTTTTTT. Protein product: CSARDAGQGVEKLFF.

This rearrangement joins TRBV7-9 to TRBJ2-5; D not certain. Germline V gives CDR1 SEHNR, CDR2 FQNEAQ (reference sequence). The germline V and J ends were trimmed by 2 bases and 5 bases, with 18 bases remaining between them. The CDR3 contains 16 residues. CDR3 in amino acids: CASSLNKVGGAETQYF. The CDR3 bases are TGTGCCAGCAGCTTAAATAAGGTTGGCGGAGCGGAGACCCAGTACTTC.

The V gene is TRBV30, the J gene TRBJ2-7; possibly TRBD2 for D (5 bases). This CDR3 spans 12 amino acids. Trimming shortened V by 7 bases and J by 2 bases, and 12 bases separated the two germline ends. Germline assignment: CDR1 GTSNPN and CDR2 SVGIG (reference sequence). The CDR3 nucleotides are TGTGCCTTATCCTCCGGGGCCTACGAGCAGTACTTC. Its protein is CALSSGAYEQYF.